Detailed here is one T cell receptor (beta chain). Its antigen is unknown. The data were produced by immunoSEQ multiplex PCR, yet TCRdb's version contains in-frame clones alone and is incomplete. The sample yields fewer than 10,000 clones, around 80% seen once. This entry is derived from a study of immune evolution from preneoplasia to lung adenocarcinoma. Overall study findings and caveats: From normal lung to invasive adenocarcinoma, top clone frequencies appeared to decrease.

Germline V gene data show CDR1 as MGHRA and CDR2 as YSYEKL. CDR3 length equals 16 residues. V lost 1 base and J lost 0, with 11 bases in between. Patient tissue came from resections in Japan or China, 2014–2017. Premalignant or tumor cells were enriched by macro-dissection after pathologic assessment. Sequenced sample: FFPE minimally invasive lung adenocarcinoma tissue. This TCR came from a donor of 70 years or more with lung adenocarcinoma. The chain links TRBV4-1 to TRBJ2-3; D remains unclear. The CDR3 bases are TGCGCCAGCAGCCAAGTACCCTTTCTAAGCACAGATACGCAGTATTTT. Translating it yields CASSQVPFLSTDTQYF.